This TCR beta chain originates from a study of blood T cell repertoires in COVID-19. Study as a whole: Some COVID-19 samples were acute and others convalescent; all came from the United States, Italy and Spain. The analysed material was cDNA or gDNA that came from T cells, B-cell-depleted T cells, or PBMCs.

Assignments of participants to cohorts depended upon their own reported clinical history. Sequencing was performed with immunoSEQ multiplex PCR; in TCRdb, only in-frame clones are kept and a portion is missing. The sample shows 150,000 or so clones, more than 65% of them seen only once. The CDR3 length is 13 residues. From germline, CDR1 is SGHVS and CDR2 FQNEAQ. Trimming took off 5 bases at V and 8 bases at J, with 15 bases between the two ends. This receptor was obtained from a man aged 45-60 years who had recovered from COVID-19. The chain uses TRBV7-8 and TRBJ1-1; D perhaps matches TRBD1 (5 bases). The sample comprised PBMCs or T cells enriched from blood (not recorded which). CDR3: CASSQSGQGEAFF. The CDR3 DNA reads as TGTGCCAGCAGCCAATCTGGCCAGGGCGAAGCTTTCTTT.